The rows below give T cell receptor beta chains drawn from one sample of a study of blood T cell repertoires in COVID-19. Sequencing used immunoSEQ multiplex PCR; TCRdb keeps in-frame clones, though not all of them. The data hold about 270,000 clones, with around 92% observed a single time. Sequenced sample: peripheral blood. The origin of the receptors is a person in their late teens or twenties with COVID-19, enrolled during active disease. The CDR3 runs from the conserved cysteine through the conserved F or W. The D gene is left open where the match is weak. Some rows have no size entry. The others give once, few or many, or a class for an expanded clone.

TRBD1 | NA | TRBJ1-2 | TRBV5-5 | CASSTPGQEYYGYTF
NA | NA | TRBJ2-7 | TRBV18 | CASSPPVGGQYF
TRBD2 | NA | TRBJ2-5 | TRBV7-9 | CASSYLRLAGGPNRETQYF
TRBD2 | NA | TRBJ2-7 | TRBV5-1 | CASSPGGSGPYEQYF
NA | NA | TRBJ1-5 | TRBV24-1 | CATSEAGSGLSNQPQHF
TRBD1 | NA | TRBJ1-1 | TRBV12-3/TRBV12-4 | CASSPAGGAEAFF
TRBD2 | NA | TRBJ2-3 | TRBV5-6 | CASSLGLAEITDTQYF
TRBD1 | NA | TRBJ1-1 | TRBV6-5 | CASILQGVNTEAFF
NA | NA | TRBJ1-3 | TRBV25-1 | CASSPTIGYTIYF
NA | NA | TRBJ2-6 | TRBV3-1/TRBV3-2 | CASSPNPGLTAGANVLTF
NA | once | TRBJ2-7 | TRBV6-5 | CASGQEYEQYF
NA | NA | TRBJ2-3 | TRBV5-8 | CASSLVTDTQYF
TRBD1 | few | TRBJ2-4 | TRBV6-4 | CASSDSDRDLAKNIQYF
NA | NA | TRBJ1-1 | TRBV19 | CASSISGYGNTEAFF
NA | NA | TRBJ1-5 | TRBV30 | CAWSSGNGNQPQHF
NA | NA | TRBJ2-1 | TRBV9 | CASSVAERSYNEQFF
TRBD1 | NA | TRBJ1-4 | TRBV19 | CASVRTGRGNEKLFF
TRBD1 | NA | TRBJ1-5 | TRBV4-2 | CASSHTLGTGDHQPQHF
NA | NA | TRBJ1-6 | TRBV5-8 | CARMVGGDSPLHF
TRBD1 | NA | TRBJ1-1 | TRBV5-1 | CASRLTGDTEAFF
TRBD2 | NA | TRBJ2-7 | TRBV28 | CASSSMTSGRAKSYEQYF
NA | NA | TRBJ2-7 | TRBV18 | CASSQTTGASYEQYF
NA | NA | TRBJ2-7 | TRBV15 | CATSRALPPYEQYF
TRBD1 | NA | TRBJ1-2 | TRBV3-1/TRBV3-2 | CASSPGQGFYGYTF
NA | NA | TRBJ1-2 | TRBV5-6 | CASSLDTSANGYTF
TRBD1 | NA | TRBJ1-2 | TRBV7-2 | CASSGTTGLGYGYTF
NA | NA | TRBJ2-3 | TRBV4-1 | CASSPSRWGEDTQYF
TRBD2 | NA | TRBJ2-7 | TRBV27 | CASSPLGLAQGPYF
TRBD1 | NA | TRBJ1-5 | TRBV19 | CASSIGDRVDQPQHF
NA | NA | TRBJ2-7 | TRBV13 | CASSLAREQYF
NA | once | TRBJ1-2 | TRBV9 | CASSVGPPTEIYGYTF
NA | NA | TRBJ2-3 | TRBV5-4 | CASSLASSTDTQYF
NA | NA | TRBJ2-1 | TRBV28 | CASSLKSTQQFF
NA | NA | TRBJ1-1 | TRBV4-1 | CASSQVGRATEAFF
TRBD2 | NA | TRBJ2-1 | TRBV3-1/TRBV3-2 | CASSQTPGLAVYNEQFF
NA | NA | TRBJ2-1 | TRBV5-4 | CASSRQGPNEQFF
TRBD2 | NA | TRBJ2-1 | TRBV4-2 | CASSQEHIAGYNEQFF
TRBD1 | once | TRBJ1-2 | TRBV4-1 | CASSPQGQSGDYGYTF
NA | NA | TRBJ1-2 | TRBV12-3/TRBV12-4 | CASSAGSYYGYTF
NA | NA | TRBJ1-2 | TRBV19 | CASRGRANYGYTF
TRBD1 | NA | TRBJ2-1 | TRBV25-1 | CASSKRDRVFNEQFF
TRBD1 | NA | TRBJ2-3 | TRBV2 | CASSKGTGAVDTQYF
NA | NA | TRBJ1-1 | TRBV7-8 | CASSLYRNVEAFF
NA | NA | TRBJ1-5 | TRBV28 | CASSFKRGWTQPQHF
TRBD1 | NA | TRBJ1-2 | TRBV28 | CASRNEDRGSGYTF
NA | NA | TRBJ1-6 | TRBV2 | CASREQDSPLHF
NA | NA | TRBJ1-2 | TRBV2 | CASTPGGGGYTF
NA | NA | TRBJ2-3 | TRBV3-1/TRBV3-2 | CASSQGFPLAGSTDTQYF
NA | NA | TRBJ1-1 | TRBV10-3 | CAIKYETGTTEAFF
TRBD1 | NA | TRBJ1-5 | TRBV7-9 | CASSLWDRGLDNQPQHF
TRBD2 | NA | TRBJ2-1 | TRBV9 | CASSKGLAGGAYNEQFF
NA | NA | TRBJ1-2 | TRBV10-3 | CAISRGTAGYTF
NA | NA | TRBJ2-5 | TRBV11-2 | CASKGPGVETQYF